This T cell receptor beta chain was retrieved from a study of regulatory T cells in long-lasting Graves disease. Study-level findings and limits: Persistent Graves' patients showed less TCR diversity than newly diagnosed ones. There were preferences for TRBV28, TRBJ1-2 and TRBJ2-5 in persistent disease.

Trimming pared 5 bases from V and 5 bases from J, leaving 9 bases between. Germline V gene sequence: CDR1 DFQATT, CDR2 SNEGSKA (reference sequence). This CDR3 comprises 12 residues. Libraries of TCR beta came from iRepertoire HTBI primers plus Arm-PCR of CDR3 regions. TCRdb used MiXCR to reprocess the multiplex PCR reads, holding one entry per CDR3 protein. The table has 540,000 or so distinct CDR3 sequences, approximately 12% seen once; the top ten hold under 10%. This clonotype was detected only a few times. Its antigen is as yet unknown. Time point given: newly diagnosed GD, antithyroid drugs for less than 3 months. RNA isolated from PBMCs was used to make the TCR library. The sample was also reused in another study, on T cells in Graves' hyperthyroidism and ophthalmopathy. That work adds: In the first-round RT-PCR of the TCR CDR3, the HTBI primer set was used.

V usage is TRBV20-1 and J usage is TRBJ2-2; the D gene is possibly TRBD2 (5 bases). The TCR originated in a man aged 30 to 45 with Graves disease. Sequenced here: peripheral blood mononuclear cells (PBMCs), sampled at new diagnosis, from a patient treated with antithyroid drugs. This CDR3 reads CSAVRDTGELFF. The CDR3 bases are TGCAGTGCTGTGAGGGATACCGGGGAGCTGTTTTTT.